Below are 23 T cell receptor beta chains sequenced from a single sample in a study of blood T cell repertoires in COVID-19. Clones were sequenced by immunoSEQ multiplex PCR, and TCRdb holds only the in-frame ones, with some missing. The table has some 210,000 clones, 80% to 85% seen once; the top ten hold about 9.8%. Sequenced sample: PBMCs or T cells enriched from blood (not recorded which). The receptors were sampled from a woman aged 45-65 years with acute COVID-19.

V is TRBV2 and J is TRBJ2-2, with D possibly being TRBD1 (7 bases). There are 14 residues in the CDR3. Germline-derived CDR1 and CDR2 are SNHLY and FYNNEI. Deletions cut 4 bases from V and 4 bases from J, with 10 bases between. This chain's CDR3 is CASSGGTATGELFF. The CDR3 bases are TGTGCCAGCAGTGGCGGGACAGCCACCGGGGAGCTGTTTTTT.

This clone was counted a few times. The CDR3 DNA reads TGTGCCGTCGCGTCGAACACCGGGGAGCTGTTTTTT. Residues: CAVASNTGELFF. The gene calls are TRBV27 and TRBJ2-2; no definite D call. CDR3 length: 12 residues. Looked up from germline, CDR1 is MNHEY and CDR2 is SMNVEV (reference sequence). V dropped 11 bases and J dropped 0 bases, with 7 bases sitting between them.

J is TRBJ2-1 and V is TRBV4-3; TRBD2 matches 10 bases. V shed 0 bases, J shed 6 bases, and the junction held 14 bases outside the gene matches. Germline assignment: CDR1 LGHNA and CDR2 YSLEER. The length of the CDR3 is 19 residues. Here the CDR3 DNA reads TGCGCCAGCAGCCAAGAGACATCTACAAGCGGGAGGGCCCTCAATGAGCAGTTCTTC. Its translation: CASSQETSTSGRALNEQFF.

The rearrangement links TRBV4-3 to TRBJ1-4; 9 nucleotides match TRBD1. The CDR3 contains 14 residues. Germline trimming cut 4 bases from V and 5 bases from J; bases unmatched to any gene: 2. In germline, CDR1 is LGHNA, CDR2 YSLEER. In DNA, the CDR3 is TGCGCCAGCAGCCTCGGGACAGGGAATGAAAAACTGTTTTTT. Its translation is CASSLGTGNEKLFF.

CDR3 bases: TGTGCCAGCAGCCGAGGGTATGAGCAGTTCTTC. It codes for CASSRGYEQFF. The chain joins TRBV3-1 (or the pseudogene TRBV3-2) to TRBJ2-1; D perhaps matches TRBD2 (5 bases). Per germline, CDR1 LGHDT and CDR2 YNNKEL (reference sequence). This CDR3 has 11 residues. The germline V and J ends were trimmed by 4 bases and 8 bases, with 6 bases remaining between them.

The genes are TRBV6-2 or TRBV6-3 and TRBJ2-1; 10 bases line up with TRBD2. The CDR3 loop spans 14 amino acids. V shed 6 bases and J 15 bases; nucleotides not matched to a gene: 14. Per the germline V gene, CDR1 is MNHEY and CDR2 is SVGEGT. The CDR3 here is CASSRQIAGGEAFF. The CDR3 DNA reads TGTGCCAGCAGCCGACAAATAGCGGGGGGCGAGGCGTTCTTC.

The chain links TRBV7-9 to TRBJ1-1; D not certain. V was cut by 3 bases and J by 7 bases, with 15 bases left in between. CDR3 length: 14 residues. Germline lookup yields CDR1 SEHNR and CDR2 FQNEAQ (reference sequence). The CDR3, as DNA: TGTGCCAGCAGCTTGGACCTGTCCGGGGATGAAGCTTTCTTT. The encoded protein is CASSLDLSGDEAFF.

The gene calls are TRBV10-3 and TRBJ2-1, with 8 bases fitting TRBD2. This CDR3 contains 15 residues. Germline V gene lookup returns CDR1 ENHRY and CDR2 SYGVKD. The V gene end was trimmed by 4 bases and the J gene end by 4 bases; junction bases not matched to a gene: 6. CDR3 amino acids: CAISGGSGGYNEQFF. CDR3 coding DNA: TGTGCCATCAGTGGTGGTTCGGGGGGGTACAATGAGCAGTTCTTC.

This chain connects TRBV25-1 to TRBJ2-5, with 11 nucleotides matching TRBD1. Germline loops: CDR1 MGHDK, CDR2 SYGVNS. The J segment lost 7 bases and the V segment lost 5 bases, leaving 12 bases of the junction unmatched. CDR3 length: 16 amino acids. CDR3 DNA: TGTGCCAGCAGTCGAACCGGGACAGGGGGAAGAGGGACCCAGTACTTC. Translated: CASSRTGTGGRGTQYF.

V is TRBV5-5 and J is TRBJ1-1; D may be TRBD1 (5 bases). V was pared by 2 bases and J by 1 base, with 9 bases between. Germline V CDR1 and CDR2: SGHKS, YYEKEE (reference sequence). The CDR3 is 14 amino acids. Here the CDR3 reads CASSFIDRNTEAFF. CDR3 coding DNA: TGTGCCAGCAGCTTCATAGACAGGAACACTGAAGCTTTCTTT.

The chain recombines TRBV7-2 with TRBJ2-1; D is unclear. CDR3 size: 12 residues. Germline values: CDR1 SGHTA, CDR2 FQGNSA. Trimming shortened V by 1 base and J by 9 bases, and 7 bases separated the two germline ends. DNA of the CDR3: TGTGCCAGCAGCTTAGTTGGGCGTGAGCAGTTCTTC. Amino acid sequence: CASSLVGREQFF.

The J gene is TRBJ2-1, the V gene TRBV19; 9 bases match TRBD2. The junction had 20 bases not matched to a gene; V was cut back by 6 bases and J by 8 bases. Germline CDR1 is LNHDA and CDR2 is SQIVND (reference sequence). CDR3 size: 18 residues. CDR3 amino acids: CASSRRASGALLRHEQFF. The CDR3 nucleotides read TGTGCCAGTAGCCGCCGAGCTAGCGGGGCCTTGCTTCGCCATGAGCAGTTCTTC.

This chain connects TRBV10-3 to TRBJ2-3, with 8 nucleotides matching TRBD2. The CDR3 has 15 amino acids. CDR1 and CDR2 (germline): ENHRY, SYGVKD. Trimming took 4 bases from V and 4 from J; bases not matched to a gene: 7. This chain's CDR3 is CAISGKREGPDTQYF. CDR3 sequence (DNA): TGTGCCATCAGTGGAAAACGGGAGGGCCCAGATACGCAGTATTTT.

This clone was counted once. V gene TRBV27 combines with J gene TRBJ2-3; D perhaps matches TRBD2 (7 bases). CDR1 and CDR2 (germline): MNHEY, SMNVEV (reference sequence). CDR3 length: 14 residues. The V end lost 7 bases, the J end lost 3 bases, and 14 bases lay between the germline ends. The CDR3 spells CASTDGGRTDTQYF. The CDR3 nucleotides read TGTGCCAGCACTGACGGGGGGCGTACAGATACGCAGTATTTT.

The J gene is TRBJ1-2, the V gene TRBV10-3; no clear D. Germline-derived CDR1 and CDR2 are ENHRY and SYGVKD. The germline V and J ends were trimmed by 0 bases and 2 bases, with 7 bases remaining between them. This CDR3 region has 14 residues. CDR3 sequence (DNA): TGTGCCATCAGTGAGTCTGGCAGGAACTATGGCTACACCTTC. This sequence encodes CAISESGRNYGYTF.

V usage is TRBV28 and J usage is TRBJ2-3, with 7 bases fitting TRBD1. J gave up 0 bases and V 9 bases, and 3 bases lay outside the gene matches. Germline CDR1 and CDR2: MDHEN and SYDVKM. This CDR3 region has 13 residues. The CDR3 DNA is TGTGCCAGTGGGACAGCTAGCACAGATACGCAGTATTTT. Its translation: CASGTASTDTQYF.

The chain couples TRBV5-1 to TRBJ1-5; D might be TRBD1 (6 bases). This CDR3 has 15 amino acids. From germline, CDR1 is SGHRS and CDR2 YFSETQ. With 4 bases removed from V and 6 bases from J, the gap between germline ends came to 17 bases. The CDR3 bases are TGCGCCAGCAGCGCTCGACCAGGGGTAACTCAGCCCCAGCATTTT. Amino acids: CASSARPGVTQPQHF.

The chain recombines TRBV24-1 with TRBJ2-2; D ambiguous. Germline CDR1 reads KGHDR; CDR2 reads SFDVKD. V was shortened by 2 bases and J by 7 bases, with 4 bases between the two germline ends. CDR3 length: 12 amino acids. In DNA form, the CDR3 reads TGTGCCACCAGTGATTACGGCGGGGAGCTGTTTTTT. This encodes CATSDYGGELFF.

The chain is built from TRBV5-1 and TRBJ2-1; D remains ambiguous. Germline CDR1 is SGHRS and CDR2 is YFSETQ. The CDR3 runs to 14 residues. Between the trimmed V and J ends, which lost 1 base and 3 bases, there was a span of 8 bases. The CDR3, as DNA: TGCGCCAGCAGCTTGCTTCGAGGCTACAATGAGCAGTTCTTC. Translation: CASSLLRGYNEQFF.

Here the CDR3 DNA reads TGTGCCAGCTCACCACTAGCGGTCTCCAATGAGCAGTTCTTC. This translates into CASSPLAVSNEQFF. The rearrangement joins TRBV18 to TRBJ2-1; a weak D match, TRBD2 (6 bases). The CDR3 extends over 14 amino acids. V gave up 1 base and J gave up 6 bases, with 10 bases separating them. The germline CDR1 and CDR2 sequences are KGHSH and LQKENI.

The chain links TRBV19 to TRBJ1-4; no firm D call. V gave up 7 bases and J gave up 4 bases, with 10 bases separating them. The CDR3 consists of 13 residues. Germline loops: CDR1 LNHDA, CDR2 SQIVND (reference sequence). DNA of the CDR3: TGTGCCAGTATGGCAGTTGATAATGAAAAACTGTTTTTT. Amino acid sequence: CASMAVDNEKLFF. Combining the CDR3 with reference TRBV19 and TRBJ1-4 gives the whole variable domain DGGITQSPKYLFRKEGQNVTLSCEQNLNHDAMYWYRQDPGQGLRLIYYSQIVNDFQKGDIAEGYSVSREKKESFPLTVTSAQKNPTAFYLCASMAVDNEKLFFGSGTQLSVL.

The chain uses TRBV28 and TRBJ2-1; D may be TRBD2 (7 bases). CDR1 is MDHEN and CDR2 is SYDVKM in the germline V gene. CDR3 length: 15 amino acids. The germline V and J ends were trimmed by 7 bases and 4 bases, with 17 bases remaining between them. CDR3 loop: CASTPGGLSYNEQFF. CDR3 coding DNA: TGTGCCAGCACTCCGGGGGGCCTCTCTTACAATGAGCAGTTCTTC.

The chain is built from TRBV7-6 and TRBJ1-1; 12 positions agree with TRBD1. The CDR3 covers 16 residues. The V gene end was trimmed by 3 bases and the J gene end by 2 bases; junction bases not matched to a gene: 4. The germline V gene has CDR1 SGHVS and CDR2 FNYEAQ. CDR3 sequence: CASSFGTGGPNTEAFF. As DNA, the CDR3 is TGTGCCAGCAGCTTCGGGACAGGGGGCCCCAACACTGAAGCTTTCTTT. Complete variable domain (other parts from reference TRBV7-6 and TRBJ1-1): GAGVSQSPRYKVTKRGQDVALRCDPISGHVSLYWYRQALGQGPEFLTYFNYEAQQDKSGLPNDRFSAERPEGSISTLTIQRTEQRDSAMYRCASSFGTGGPNTEAFFGQGTRLTVV.